The rows below give T cell receptor beta chains drawn from one sample of a study of blood T cell repertoires in COVID-19. The method was immunoSEQ multiplex PCR; TCRdb's version includes in-frame clones alone and lacks a portion of them. This sample carries around 230,000 clones, around 88% of them seen once, and the ten largest clones take 8% to 10%. The sequenced sample consisted of peripheral blood. These receptor sequences come from a woman in her forties or fifties with acute or convalescent COVID-19. Both conserved end residues are part of each CDR3. A D gene is named only where the DNA matches it firmly. Clone size, where shown, is once, few, many, or a class for clones that have expanded.

clone size: .
D gene: TRBD1
J gene: TRBJ2-3
V gene: TRBV6-6
CDR3 protein: CASRLRGTGTDTQYF
CDR3 DNA: TGTGCCAGCAGGCTCCGAGGGACAGGGACAGATACGCAGTATTTT

clone size: once
D gene: TRBD1
J gene: TRBJ2-3
V gene: TRBV28
CDR3 protein: CASSFGTDSTDTQYF
CDR3 DNA: TGTGCCAGCAGTTTTGGGACAGACTCTACAGATACGCAGTATTTT

clone size: .
D gene: TRBD2
J gene: TRBJ2-1
V gene: TRBV9
CDR3 protein: CASSVGVSGMASGVHNEQFF
CDR3 DNA: TGTGCCAGCAGCGTAGGGGTCAGCGGGATGGCTAGCGGGGTACACAATGAGCAGTTCTTC

clone size: .
D gene: TRBD2
J gene: TRBJ2-1
V gene: TRBV5-4
CDR3 protein: CASSLSAQRGRWVYNEQFF
CDR3 DNA: TGTGCCAGCAGCTTGTCCGCCCAGCGGGGGAGGTGGGTGTACAATGAGCAGTTCTTC

clone size: .
D gene: .
J gene: TRBJ2-1
V gene: TRBV25-1
CDR3 protein: CASSEAQMYNEQFF
CDR3 DNA: TGTGCCAGCAGTGAAGCCCAGATGTACAATGAGCAGTTCTTC

clone size: .
D gene: .
J gene: TRBJ2-7
V gene: TRBV28
CDR3 protein: CASSFSGAYEQYF
CDR3 DNA: TGTGCCAGCAGTTTTAGCGGTGCCTACGAGCAGTACTTC

clone size: .
D gene: .
J gene: TRBJ1-1
V gene: TRBV11-2
CDR3 protein: CASSLGLTAGNEAFF
CDR3 DNA: TGTGCCAGCAGCTTAGGACTGACAGCGGGTAATGAAGCTTTCTTT

clone size: .
D gene: .
J gene: TRBJ2-4
V gene: TRBV5-4
CDR3 protein: CASSSDTKNIQYF
CDR3 DNA: TGTGCCAGCAGTTCGGACACCAAAAACATTCAGTACTTC

clone size: .
D gene: .
J gene: TRBJ1-5
V gene: TRBV27
CDR3 protein: CASRMSPGGPQHF
CDR3 DNA: TGTGCCAGCAGGATGTCCCCCGGCGGGCCCCAGCATTTT

clone size: .
D gene: .
J gene: TRBJ1-5
V gene: TRBV28
CDR3 protein: CASRTRRDDWGLGNQPQHF
CDR3 DNA: TGTGCCAGCAGGACACGCCGGGACGACTGGGGGCTAGGCAATCAGCCCCAGCATTTT

clone size: .
D gene: TRBD1
J gene: TRBJ1-1
V gene: TRBV7-8
CDR3 protein: CASSLNLASGGRSEAFF
CDR3 DNA: TGTGCCAGCAGCTTAAATCTAGCATCAGGGGGAAGATCTGAAGCTTTCTTT

clone size: once
D gene: .
J gene: TRBJ1-5
V gene: TRBV11-2
CDR3 protein: CASSQDRGQPQHF
CDR3 DNA: TGTGCCAGCAGTCAGGACCGGGGTCAGCCCCAGCATTTT

clone size: .
D gene: .
J gene: TRBJ1-2
V gene: TRBV6-5
CDR3 protein: CASRLRLEGGGYTF
CDR3 DNA: TGTGCCAGCAGATTACGACTGGAGGGAGGAGGCTACACCTTC

clone size: .
D gene: TRBD1
J gene: TRBJ2-7
V gene: TRBV5-1
CDR3 protein: CVSSGRGSEQYF
CDR3 DNA: TGCGTTAGCAGTGGCAGGGGGTCCGAGCAGTACTTC

clone size: .
D gene: TRBD2
J gene: TRBJ2-5
V gene: TRBV5-4
CDR3 protein: CASSLDPGLAGKETQYF
CDR3 DNA: TGTGCCAGCAGCTTAGACCCGGGACTAGCGGGAAAAGAGACCCAGTACTTC

clone size: .
D gene: .
J gene: TRBJ2-1
V gene: TRBV27
CDR3 protein: CASSLYPNLRSGIYNEQFF
CDR3 DNA: TGTGCCAGCAGCTTATACCCAAACCTCCGTTCCGGGATCTACAATGAGCAGTTCTTC

clone size: .
D gene: TRBD1
J gene: TRBJ2-5
V gene: TRBV5-1
CDR3 protein: CASSPSGGDETQYF
CDR3 DNA: TGCGCCAGCAGCCCCTCAGGGGGCGATGAGACCCAGTACTTC

clone size: .
D gene: TRBD1
J gene: TRBJ2-7
V gene: TRBV27
CDR3 protein: CASRNPGQSYEQYF
CDR3 DNA: TGTGCCAGCCGAAACCCGGGACAGTCCTACGAGCAGTACTTC

clone size: .
D gene: .
J gene: TRBJ2-2
V gene: TRBV24-1
CDR3 protein: CATSDFTGGELFF
CDR3 DNA: TGTGCCACCAGTGACTTTACAGGCGGGGAGCTGTTTTTT

clone size: .
D gene: TRBD1
J gene: TRBJ1-5
V gene: TRBV28
CDR3 protein: CASRGGQRNQPQHF
CDR3 DNA: TGTGCCAGCAGGGGGGGACAGCGGAATCAGCCCCAGCATTTT

clone size: .
D gene: TRBD2
J gene: TRBJ2-7
V gene: TRBV5-4
CDR3 protein: CASSLGRGIANEQYF
CDR3 DNA: TGTGCCAGCAGCTTGGGGCGGGGGATAGCGAACGAGCAGTACTTC

clone size: .
D gene: TRBD2
J gene: TRBJ2-7
V gene: TRBV27
CDR3 protein: CASSLTLAGTYEQYF
CDR3 DNA: TGTGCCAGCAGTTTAACACTAGCGGGCACCTACGAGCAGTACTTC

clone size: .
D gene: TRBD2
J gene: TRBJ2-1
V gene: TRBV6-2/TRBV6-3
CDR3 protein: CASSFLGLAGNEQFF
CDR3 DNA: TGTGCCAGCAGTTTCCTCGGACTAGCGGGGAATGAGCAGTTCTTC

clone size: .
D gene: TRBD2
J gene: TRBJ2-5
V gene: TRBV3-1/TRBV3-2
CDR3 protein: CASSQDGLAGETQYF
CDR3 DNA: TGTGCCAGCAGCCAAGATGGGCTAGCGGGAGAGACCCAGTACTTC

clone size: .
D gene: .
J gene: TRBJ2-7
V gene: TRBV3-1/TRBV3-2
CDR3 protein: CASSHGEGAEQYF
CDR3 DNA: TGTGCCAGCAGCCACGGTGAGGGAGCCGAGCAGTACTTC

clone size: .
D gene: .
J gene: TRBJ2-3
V gene: TRBV5-1
CDR3 protein: CASSLGQGRADTQYF
CDR3 DNA: TGCGCCAGCAGCTTGGGGCAGGGGAGGGCAGATACGCAGTATTTT

clone size: .
D gene: TRBD1
J gene: TRBJ2-7
V gene: TRBV19
CDR3 protein: CASTAGQGGQYEQYF
CDR3 DNA: TGTGCCAGTACCGCGGGACAGGGGGGACAGTACGAGCAGTACTTC

clone size: .
D gene: TRBD2
J gene: TRBJ2-1
V gene: TRBV5-5
CDR3 protein: CASSLLAGSYNEQFF
CDR3 DNA: TGTGCCAGCAGCTTACTAGCGGGGTCCTACAATGAGCAGTTCTTC

clone size: .
D gene: .
J gene: TRBJ2-7
V gene: TRBV6-5
CDR3 protein: CASSNTGSYEQYF
CDR3 DNA: TGTGCCAGCAGTAACACAGGGTCCTACGAGCAGTACTTC

clone size: once
D gene: TRBD1
J gene: TRBJ1-2
V gene: TRBV3-1/TRBV3-2
CDR3 protein: CASRVTGTGSGGYTF
CDR3 DNA: TGTGCCAGCAGGGTAACCGGGACAGGGAGTGGTGGCTACACCTTC

clone size: .
D gene: TRBD1
J gene: TRBJ2-1
V gene: TRBV14
CDR3 protein: CASSRTGTNEQFF
CDR3 DNA: TGTGCCAGCAGCCGGACAGGAACCAATGAGCAGTTCTTC

clone size: .
D gene: .
J gene: TRBJ2-7
V gene: TRBV6-5
CDR3 protein: CASRTRTVAYEQYF
CDR3 DNA: TGTGCCAGCAGGACGAGGACAGTAGCTTACGAGCAGTACTTC

clone size: .
D gene: .
J gene: TRBJ1-1
V gene: TRBV6-5
CDR3 protein: CASRVYRGEAFF
CDR3 DNA: TGTGCCAGCAGGGTTTACCGGGGGGAAGCTTTCTTT

clone size: .
D gene: TRBD1
J gene: TRBJ2-7
V gene: TRBV4-2
CDR3 protein: CASSRSYQGDDEQYF
CDR3 DNA: TGTGCCAGCAGCCGCTCATACCAGGGGGATGACGAGCAGTACTTC

clone size: .
D gene: TRBD2
J gene: TRBJ2-1
V gene: TRBV5-6
CDR3 protein: CASSYYRLAGPMVEQFF
CDR3 DNA: TGTGCCAGCAGCTACTACAGACTAGCAGGGCCGATGGTAGAGCAGTTCTTC

clone size: .
D gene: .
J gene: TRBJ1-4
V gene: TRBV6-1
CDR3 protein: CASSDDSFNEKLFF
CDR3 DNA: TGTGCCAGCAGTGATGACAGCTTTAATGAAAAACTGTTTTTT

clone size: few
D gene: TRBD1
J gene: TRBJ1-5
V gene: TRBV19
CDR3 protein: CASRDRREPQHF
CDR3 DNA: TGTGCCAGTAGGGACAGGCGAGAGCCCCAGCATTTT

clone size: .
D gene: TRBD1
J gene: TRBJ1-5
V gene: TRBV7-2
CDR3 protein: CASRQDRGSNQPQHF
CDR3 DNA: TGTGCCAGCAGACAGGACAGGGGAAGCAATCAGCCCCAGCATTTT

clone size: few
D gene: .
J gene: TRBJ1-5
V gene: TRBV19
CDR3 protein: CASSDNSNQPQHF
CDR3 DNA: TGTGCCAGTTCGGACAATAGCAATCAGCCCCAGCATTTT

clone size: .
D gene: TRBD1
J gene: TRBJ2-7
V gene: TRBV6-5
CDR3 protein: CASSRPQGVYEQYF
CDR3 DNA: TGTGCCAGCAGTCGCCCGCAGGGGGTCTACGAGCAGTACTTC

clone size: .
D gene: .
J gene: TRBJ1-6
V gene: TRBV15
CDR3 protein: CATSRDGDLTLHF
CDR3 DNA: TGTGCCACCAGCAGAGATGGGGACTTAACCCTCCACTTT